The rows below give T cell receptor beta chains drawn from one sample of a study of CD8 T cells in Susac syndrome. TCRdb passed the immunoSEQ multiplex PCR reads through MiXCR, listing each CDR3 protein once. Seen here are about 300,000 distinct CDR3 sequences, approximately 91% observed once, and the top ten hold around 0.18%. Sequencing input: CD8+ T cells from PBMCs. These TCRs come from a human donor with multiple sclerosis. CDR3s include the opening cysteine and the closing phenylalanine or tryptophan. Each record gives: clone size, V gene, J gene, D gene, CDR3 DNA, CDR3 protein. D genes are given only for firm matches. Where a row states a size, it is once, few, many or the class of an expanded clone; other rows omit it.

NA	TRBV7-9	TRBJ2-1	TRBD1	TGTGCCAGCAGCTCCAGGGAGAGGACAGGTGGTGAGCAGTTCTTC	CASSSRERTGGEQFF
NA	TRBV5-6	TRBJ2-7	TRBD2	TGTGCCAGCAGCTTGGGGCTAGCGGGAGTTATCTACGAGCAGTACTTC	CASSLGLAGVIYEQYF
NA	TRBV4-1	TRBJ1-5	TRBD1	TGCGCCAGCAGCTCATGGACAGGAGCCCAGCCCCAGCATTTT	CASSSWTGAQPQHF
NA	TRBV4-3	TRBJ2-1	TRBD1	TGCGCCAGCAGCCAATGGGACACTCCGGGGACAGGCAATGAGCAGTTCTTC	CASSQWDTPGTGNEQFF
NA	TRBV2	TRBJ1-1	NA	TGTGCCAGCAGTGAACCTACTTTGAACACTGAAGCTTTCTTT	CASSEPTLNTEAFF
NA	TRBV29-1	TRBJ2-5	NA	TGCAGCGTTGAGTTGCGGGAGACCCAGTACTTC	CSVELRETQYF
NA	TRBV9	TRBJ2-2	NA	TGTGCCAGCACCATGGGGGGCGGCACCGGGGAGCTGTTTTTT	CASTMGGGTGELFF
NA	TRBV27	TRBJ2-3	NA	TGTGCCAGCGGGGACTTCACAGATACGCAGTATTTT	CASGDFTDTQYF
few	TRBV6-2/TRBV6-3	TRBJ1-2	NA	TGTGCCAGCAGCCCGTTGGAGGGGTACTATGGCTACACCTTC	CASSPLEGYYGYTF
NA	TRBV5-1	TRBJ2-1	NA	TGCGCCAGCAGCTTACCCCTGGGGGCGGTTAACAATGAGCAGTTCTTC	CASSLPLGAVNNEQFF
NA	TRBV4-2	TRBJ2-5	TRBD2	TGTGCCAGCAGCCAAGATGCGGCTAGCGGGAGTGGAGAGACCCAGTACTTC	CASSQDAASGSGETQYF
NA	TRBV25-1	TRBJ2-1	NA	TGTGCCAGCAGTGAGGCAGGGGCCCAATATAACAATGAGCAGTTCTTC	CASSEAGAQYNNEQFF
NA	TRBV2	TRBJ2-2	NA	TGTGCCAGCAGTGATCCGGGACACGGCACCGGGGAGCTGTTTTTT	CASSDPGHGTGELFF
NA	TRBV12-3/TRBV12-4	TRBJ2-2	NA	TGTGCCAGCAATCCAAACAGGGCTACCGGGGAGCTGTTTTTT	CASNPNRATGELFF
NA	TRBV15	TRBJ1-5	NA	TGTGCCACCAGCGGAGGGGGGTACTGGCAGCCCCAGCATTTT	CATSGGGYWQPQHF
NA	TRBV28	TRBJ2-7	NA	TGTGCCAGCCTGCAGGGGAGGGCCTACGAGCAGTACTTC	CASLQGRAYEQYF
NA	TRBV12-3/TRBV12-4	TRBJ2-7	TRBD2	TGTGCCAGCAGTTTAGTAAGCGGGGGGGCTTACGAGCAGTACTTC	CASSLVSGGAYEQYF
NA	TRBV9	TRBJ1-4	NA	TGTGCCAGCAGCCCTTGGGGGACAACTAATGAAAAACTGTTTTTT	CASSPWGTTNEKLFF
NA	TRBV9	TRBJ1-1	NA	TGTGCCAGCACTCCCTTCGGGGGGGGCTCGGAGGCTTTCTTT	CASTPFGGGSEAFF
NA	TRBV19	TRBJ2-1	TRBD2	TGTGCCAGTAGTATTACTCCGGGACTAGCGGGAGTGTCCTACAATGAGCAGTTCTTC	CASSITPGLAGVSYNEQFF
NA	TRBV7-9	TRBJ1-2	NA	TGTGCCAGCAGCCCTCCCAGCGTAGCTAACTATGGCTACACCTTC	CASSPPSVANYGYTF
NA	TRBV6-5	TRBJ2-3	TRBD2	TGTGCCAGCAGTTACTCGAGTACGTTAGCGGGGGACGATACGCAGTATTTT	CASSYSSTLAGDDTQYF
NA	TRBV5-4	TRBJ2-7	NA	TGTGCCAGCAGCTTGGCCGGTAGTCCGGGATTCCTATTC	CASSLAGSPGFLF
NA	TRBV4-2	TRBJ1-3	NA	TGTGCCAGCAGCCAAGATATAGTTGTGAGTCCTGGAAACACCATATATTTT	CASSQDIVVSPGNTIYF
NA	TRBV29-1	TRBJ1-1	NA	TGCAGCGTTGAAGAACCAAACAACTCAGCGGCCGAAGCTTTCTTT	CSVEEPNNSAAEAFF
NA	TRBV12-5	TRBJ1-2	TRBD1	TGTGCTAGTGGTCTGGGGACAGACAAAGCTAACTATGGCTACACCTTC	CASGLGTDKANYGYTF
NA	TRBV9	TRBJ2-5	TRBD2	TGTGCCAGCAGCGTAGGGAGCGGACTAGCGGGAGGATGGGTGGAGACCCAGTACTTC	CASSVGSGLAGGWVETQYF
NA	TRBV29-1	TRBJ2-7	NA	TGCAGCGTGGGCGCTAGCTCCCCCTACGAGCAGTACTTC	CSVGASSPYEQYF
NA	TRBV11-2	TRBJ2-1	TRBD2	TGTGCCAGCAGCTTTGGCTCGGGAGGCAATGAGCAGTTCTTC	CASSFGSGGNEQFF
NA	TRBV20-1	TRBJ2-1	TRBD2	TGCAGTGCCAGACTAGCGGGGTACAATGAGCAGTTCTTC	CSARLAGYNEQFF
many	TRBV6-5	TRBJ1-5	NA	TGTGCCAGCAGTTCCAGCCCCGTAGGCAATCAGCCCCAGCATTTT	CASSSSPVGNQPQHF
NA	TRBV7-9	TRBJ2-5	NA	TGTGCCAGCAGCCCCGTAGGGCAAGAGACCCAGTACTTC	CASSPVGQETQYF
NA	TRBV7-2	TRBJ1-1	NA	TGTGCCAGCAGCTTAGCGCGAAATTCTTTTATGCCTGAAGCTTTCTTT	CASSLARNSFMPEAFF
NA	TRBV20-1	TRBJ2-1	NA	TGCAGTGCTAGAGAAGCCGGATATCCCTACAATGAGCAGTTCTTC	CSAREAGYPYNEQFF
once	TRBV24-1	TRBJ2-3	TRBD2	TGTGCCACCAGTGGGGATCGGGGGGGCACTTCTGATACGCAGTATTTT	CATSGDRGGTSDTQYF
few	TRBV12-3/TRBV12-4	TRBJ2-7	NA	TGTGCCAGCAGTTTTGTCCGTTACGAGCAGTACTTC	CASSFVRYEQYF
NA	TRBV20-1	TRBJ2-7	TRBD2	TGCAGTGCTAGAGGTCAGCGGGAGAACTACGAGCAGTACTTC	CSARGQRENYEQYF
NA	TRBV11-3	TRBJ2-2	NA	TGTGCCAGCAGTTTAGGACTGGCCGGGGAGCTGTTTTTT	CASSLGLAGELFF
NA	TRBV5-8	TRBJ1-2	NA	TGTGCCAGCAGCTTGGCTCTCGTGGGACGCTATATCTATGGCTACACCTTC	CASSLALVGRYIYGYTF
NA	TRBV7-2	TRBJ2-5	NA	TGTGCCAGCAGCTTAGCGGAATCAACGGGGGGCGGCTACCCCGAGGAGACCCAGTACTTC	CASSLAESTGGGYPEETQYF
NA	TRBV4-1	TRBJ1-4	TRBD1	TGCGCCAGCAGCCACCTCTGGACAGGAAACAATGAAAAACTGTTTTTT	CASSHLWTGNNEKLFF
NA	TRBV5-4	TRBJ2-7	TRBD2	TGTGCCAGCAGCGCCGGACTAGCGACGGGAGAGCAGTACTTC	CASSAGLATGEQYF
NA	TRBV4-3	TRBJ1-2	TRBD1	TGCGCCAGCAGCCAGAACCTTGGACAGGGGGCTTCCTATGGCTACACCTTC	CASSQNLGQGASYGYTF
NA	TRBV28	TRBJ2-7	NA	TGTGCCAGCAGCCCGAACTCCTACGAGCAGTACTTC	CASSPNSYEQYF
NA	TRBV29-1	TRBJ2-4	NA	TGCAGCGTTTGGGATGTGGACACCAAAAACATTCAGTACTTC	CSVWDVDTKNIQYF
NA	TRBV6-2/TRBV6-3	TRBJ1-1	TRBD1	TGTGCCAGCAGTTACTCGATGGAACAGGGGACGACTGAAGCTTTCTTT	CASSYSMEQGTTEAFF
NA	TRBV4-2	TRBJ1-1	TRBD1	TGTGCCAGCAGCCAAGGCGAACCCATCGGGACAGGCGGTTTGAACACTGAAGCTTTCTTT	CASSQGEPIGTGGLNTEAFF
once	TRBV27	TRBJ1-1	NA	TGTGCCAGCCGATTGCTACAGGGTGTAGCTTTCTTT	CASRLLQGVAFF
NA	TRBV6-2/TRBV6-3	TRBJ2-1	TRBD1	TGTGCCAGCAGTAGGTTGGGACAGGGGGCGGCCAATGAGCAGTTCTTC	CASSRLGQGAANEQFF
NA	TRBV7-9	TRBJ2-1	TRBD2	TGTGCCAGCAGCACCTCTAGGACTAGGGGCTACAATGAGCAGTTCTTC	CASSTSRTRGYNEQFF
once	TRBV7-8	TRBJ1-2	TRBD1	TGTGCCAGCAGCTCGTTACAGGGGATTTCGAATGGCTACACCTTC	CASSSLQGISNGYTF
NA	TRBV29-1	TRBJ2-2	NA	TGCAGCGTTGAAGAGAGGCCCGGGAAGGAGCTGTTTTTT	CSVEERPGKELFF